The rows below give T cell receptor beta chains drawn from one sample of a study of blood T cell repertoires in COVID-19. Generated by immunoSEQ multiplex PCR, the TCRdb table keeps only in-frame clones and is missing some. This sample has around 50,000 clones; approximately 88% occur once, and the top ten carry approximately 3.5%. Sequencing input: peripheral blood. The receptors originated from a human donor in a cohort sampled during active COVID-19. Both conserved end residues are part of each CDR3. The D gene is left open where the match is weak.

TRBV18	-	TRBJ2-3	CASSDLEDTQYF	TGTGCCAGCTCCGACTTGGAGGATACGCAGTATTTT
TRBV21-1	-	TRBJ1-1	CASSKLTGELVVGEAFF	TGTGCCAGCAGCAAACTGACAGGGGAGTTAGTCGTCGGTGAAGCTTTCTTT
TRBV5-5	TRBD1	TRBJ2-2	CASSWGTGGTGELFF	TGTGCCAGCAGCTGGGGGACAGGGGGGACCGGGGAGCTGTTTTTT
TRBV5-1	-	TRBJ2-1	CATQGGSERVNEQFF	TGCGCCACCCAAGGAGGGTCAGAGAGAGTGAATGAGCAGTTCTTC
TRBV12-3/TRBV12-4	-	TRBJ1-1	CASSGQGLTEAFF	TGTGCCAGCAGCGGGCAGGGGCTCACTGAAGCTTTCTTT
TRBV7-3	TRBD2	TRBJ2-1	CASSPRGGSYNEQFF	TGTGCCAGCAGCCCGCGGGGGGGCTCCTACAATGAGCAGTTCTTC
TRBV23-1	-	TRBJ2-6	CAPGQRTGANVLTF	TGCGCCCCCGGACAGAGAACAGGGGCCAACGTCCTGACTTTC
TRBV11-3	TRBD2	TRBJ2-1	CASSLGLAGIYNEQFF	TGTGCCAGCAGCTTAGGACTAGCGGGGATCTACAATGAGCAGTTCTTC
TRBV19	-	TRBJ1-5	CASSSGQTYQPQHF	TGTGCCAGTAGTAGCGGACAGACGTATCAGCCCCAGCATTTT
TRBV19	-	TRBJ2-2	CASLDMNTGELFF	TGTGCCAGTCTTGACATGAACACCGGGGAGCTGTTTTTT
TRBV10-3	TRBD2	TRBJ2-2	CAIKREGTTGELFF	TGTGCCATCAAACGGGAGGGTACAACCGGGGAGCTGTTTTTT
TRBV6-5	-	TRBJ1-4	CASGAGNEKLFF	TGTGCCAGCGGAGCGGGAAATGAAAAACTGTTTTTT
TRBV19	-	TRBJ2-2	CASSIGGPNTGELFF	TGTGCCAGTAGTATAGGTGGCCCGAACACCGGGGAGCTGTTTTTT
TRBV18	-	TRBJ2-3	CASSPPVSTDTQYF	TGTGCCAGCTCACCACCCGTCAGCACAGATACGCAGTATTTT
TRBV5-8	-	TRBJ2-2	CASRYRGGTGELFF	TGTGCCAGCAGGTACAGGGGAGGCACCGGGGAGCTGTTTTTT
TRBV19	-	TRBJ1-5	CASTEKTPQPQHF	TGTGCCAGTACCGAAAAGACTCCTCAGCCCCAGCATTTT
TRBV5-4	TRBD1	TRBJ1-6	CASSSGGNYNSPLHF	TGTGCCAGCAGCTCAGGGGGCAACTATAATTCACCCCTCCACTTT
TRBV11-2	-	TRBJ2-7	CASSLGPSQGYEQYF	TGTGCCAGCAGCTTAGGCCCGAGTCAGGGCTACGAGCAGTACTTC
TRBV19	TRBD2	TRBJ2-6	CASSRGLAGRSGANVLTF	TGTGCCAGTAGTAGAGGACTAGCGGGGCGCTCTGGGGCCAACGTCCTGACTTTC
TRBV7-2	TRBD2	TRBJ2-1	CASSYGTSSYNEQFF	TGTGCCAGCAGTTACGGGACTAGTTCCTACAATGAGCAGTTCTTC
TRBV18	-	TRBJ1-1	CASSPPNTNTEAFF	TGTGCCAGCTCACCACCGAACACAAACACTGAAGCTTTCTTT
TRBV3-1/TRBV3-2	TRBD1	TRBJ2-5	CASSLGQTQETQYF	TGTGCCAGCAGCTTGGGACAGACCCAAGAGACCCAGTACTTC
TRBV4-3	-	TRBJ2-2	CASSQVAGSDTGELFF	TGCGCCAGCAGCCAAGTTGCGGGGTCGGACACCGGGGAGCTGTTTTTT
TRBV9	TRBD2	TRBJ2-5	CASSVSRGVGETQYF	TGTGCCAGCAGCGTATCTCGGGGGGTCGGAGAGACCCAGTACTTC
TRBV7-9	-	TRBJ2-1	CASSAGRGNEQFF	TGTGCCAGCAGCGCAGGACGCGGGAATGAGCAGTTCTTC
TRBV10-2	-	TRBJ1-3	CASREVSGGNTIYF	TGCGCCAGCCGGGAAGTTTCGGGCGGAAACACCATATATTTT
TRBV12-3/TRBV12-4	-	TRBJ2-5	CASSFSQGETQYF	TGTGCCAGCAGTTTTTCCCAGGGGGAGACCCAGTACTTC